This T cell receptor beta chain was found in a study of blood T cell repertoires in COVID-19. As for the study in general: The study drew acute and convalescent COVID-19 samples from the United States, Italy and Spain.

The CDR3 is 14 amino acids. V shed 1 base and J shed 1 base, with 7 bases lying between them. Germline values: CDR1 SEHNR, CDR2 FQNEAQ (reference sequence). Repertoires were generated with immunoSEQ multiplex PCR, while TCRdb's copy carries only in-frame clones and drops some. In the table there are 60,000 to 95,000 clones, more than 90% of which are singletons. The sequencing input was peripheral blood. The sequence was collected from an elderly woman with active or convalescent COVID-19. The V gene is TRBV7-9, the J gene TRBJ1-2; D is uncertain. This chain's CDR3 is CASSLGGINYGYTF. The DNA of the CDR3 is TGTGCCAGCAGCTTAGGCGGGATTAACTATGGCTACACCTTC.